This TCR beta chain was captured by sequencing in a study of early T cells in non-severe SARS-CoV-2 infection. Using its own MiXCR run on the 5' RACE reads, TCRdb lists one record per CDR3 protein. The sample lists roughly 90,000 distinct CDR3 sequences, 14% to 15% occurring once. The germline V and J ends were trimmed by 3 bases and 4 bases, with 11 bases remaining between them. This CDR3 has 13 amino acids. Germline assignment: CDR1 SQVTM and CDR2 ANQGSEA. The receptor comes from an adult who was a healthcare worker with PCR-confirmed SARS-CoV-2 infection or an uninfected control (not recorded which). This chain uses TRBV29-1 with TRBJ2-3; either TRBD1 or TRBD2 may supply D (5 bases each). Sequencing input: whole blood. In nucleotides, the CDR3 is TGCAGCGTTGACAGGGTCGGGGCAGATACGCAGTATTTT. Translating gives CSVDRVGADTQYF.